The subject of this entry is one T cell receptor beta chain. These data are taken from a study of T cells in tuberculosis. The CDR3 has 14 residues. Germline V lookup: CDR1 SNHLY, CDR2 FYNNEI. Trimming removed 6 bases at V and 8 bases at J, with 19 bases between. Repertoires were generated with immunoSEQ multiplex PCR, while TCRdb's copy carries only in-frame clones and drops some. The sample carries tens of thousands of clones, 80% to 90% recorded once. The chain links TRBV2 to TRBJ1-1; D gene ambiguous. The sequenced material came from PBMCs. The source is a donor aged 5 to 30 with latent tuberculosis or without tuberculosis infection. CDR3 in DNA: TGTGCCAGCAGGCAACCCGGACGGGAAAGGGAAGCTTTCTTT. Translation: CASRQPGREREAFF.